These T cell receptor beta chains were read from a single sample in a study of cytomegalovirus exposure and HLA in healthy donors. Libraries were prepared by immunoSEQ multiplex PCR; TCRdb keeps only in-frame clonotypes and omits some of them. Here the sample spans approximately 100,000 clones, approximately 73% being singletons. Sequencing was performed on PBMCs. The receptors stem from a woman under 30 in good health and CMV-seropositive. Both conserved end residues are part of each CDR3. A D gene is named only where the DNA matches it firmly. For some rows the clone size is stated as once, few or many, or as a class when expanded; others skip it.

V gene: TRBV5-6; clone size: NA; J gene: TRBJ1-4; D gene: NA; CDR3 protein: CASSLAPATNEKLFF; CDR3 DNA: TGTGCCAGCAGCTTGGCCCCTGCAACTAATGAAAAACTGTTTTTT
V gene: TRBV6-6; clone size: NA; J gene: TRBJ2-7; D gene: NA; CDR3 protein: CASSYRVEQYF; CDR3 DNA: TGTGCCAGCAGTTACCGGGTCGAGCAGTACTTC
V gene: TRBV13; clone size: NA; J gene: TRBJ2-5; D gene: NA; CDR3 protein: CASSWLASLETQYF; CDR3 DNA: TGTGCCAGCAGCTGGCTGGCTAGCTTAGAGACCCAGTACTTC
V gene: TRBV10-3; clone size: once; J gene: TRBJ1-1; D gene: NA; CDR3 protein: CAISDEGVNTEAFF; CDR3 DNA: TGTGCCATCAGTGATGAGGGAGTAAACACTGAAGCTTTCTTT
V gene: TRBV9; clone size: NA; J gene: TRBJ2-5; D gene: TRBD1; CDR3 protein: CASSFRDREGQETQYF; CDR3 DNA: TGTGCCAGCAGCTTCCGGGACAGGGAGGGCCAAGAGACCCAGTACTTC
V gene: TRBV6-5; clone size: NA; J gene: TRBJ1-1; D gene: TRBD1; CDR3 protein: CASSSYDRVAFF; CDR3 DNA: TGTGCCAGCAGTTCTTATGACAGGGTGGCTTTCTTT
V gene: TRBV18; clone size: NA; J gene: TRBJ1-3; D gene: NA; CDR3 protein: CASSPTTASGNTIYF; CDR3 DNA: TGTGCCAGCTCACCTACAACAGCCTCTGGAAACACCATATATTTT
V gene: TRBV7-2; clone size: NA; J gene: TRBJ2-7; D gene: TRBD2; CDR3 protein: CASSWKRESSYEQYF; CDR3 DNA: TGTGCCAGCAGCTGGAAGCGGGAGAGCTCCTACGAGCAGTACTTC
V gene: TRBV30; clone size: NA; J gene: TRBJ2-7; D gene: TRBD1; CDR3 protein: CAWNKAARGEQYF; CDR3 DNA: TGTGCCTGGAACAAGGCGGCCAGGGGGGAGCAGTACTTC
V gene: TRBV30; clone size: NA; J gene: TRBJ2-7; D gene: NA; CDR3 protein: CAWSVVGGGEQYF; CDR3 DNA: TGTGCCTGGAGTGTCGTGGGCGGAGGCGAGCAGTACTTC
V gene: TRBV28; clone size: NA; J gene: TRBJ1-2; D gene: TRBD1; CDR3 protein: CASSLRTGYYGYTF; CDR3 DNA: TGTGCCAGCAGCCTGAGGACAGGTTACTATGGCTACACCTTC
V gene: TRBV13; clone size: NA; J gene: TRBJ1-1; D gene: NA; CDR3 protein: CASSLVGGGTEAFF; CDR3 DNA: TGTGCCAGCAGCTTAGTCGGGGGAGGGACTGAAGCTTTCTTT
V gene: TRBV6-5; clone size: NA; J gene: TRBJ2-5; D gene: TRBD2; CDR3 protein: CASSSGLAAQETQYF; CDR3 DNA: TGTGCCAGCAGCTCTGGACTAGCGGCTCAAGAGACCCAGTACTTC
V gene: TRBV7-6; clone size: NA; J gene: TRBJ2-2; D gene: NA; CDR3 protein: CASSPKRQGMNTGELFF; CDR3 DNA: TGTGCCAGCAGCCCAAAACGGCAGGGGATGAACACCGGGGAGCTGTTTTTT
V gene: TRBV28; clone size: NA; J gene: TRBJ2-7; D gene: TRBD2; CDR3 protein: CASSLGVGLAGGEGVYEQYF; CDR3 DNA: TGTGCCAGCAGTTTAGGGGTGGGACTAGCGGGAGGGGAGGGTGTCTACGAGCAGTACTTC
V gene: TRBV21-1; clone size: few; J gene: TRBJ2-1; D gene: NA; CDR3 protein: CASSRLAASYNEQFF; CDR3 DNA: TGTGCCAGCAGCAGACTAGCGGCCTCCTACAATGAGCAGTTCTTC
V gene: TRBV7-2; clone size: NA; J gene: TRBJ1-2; D gene: NA; CDR3 protein: CASRKRAAVYGYTF; CDR3 DNA: TGTGCCAGCAGAAAGAGGGCCGCCGTCTATGGCTACACCTTC
V gene: TRBV4-1; clone size: NA; J gene: TRBJ1-3; D gene: NA; CDR3 protein: CASSEGSGFLSGNTIYF; CDR3 DNA: TGCGCCAGCAGCGAAGGGTCCGGTTTTCTCTCTGGAAACACCATATATTTT
V gene: TRBV6-5; clone size: NA; J gene: TRBJ1-2; D gene: TRBD1; CDR3 protein: CASSSTGGGYTF; CDR3 DNA: TGTGCCAGCAGTTCGACAGGGGGTGGCTACACCTTC
V gene: TRBV19; clone size: NA; J gene: TRBJ1-1; D gene: NA; CDR3 protein: CASSYTGTEAFF; CDR3 DNA: TGTGCCAGTAGTTACACAGGGACTGAAGCTTTCTTT
V gene: TRBV19; clone size: medium-sized; J gene: TRBJ2-7; D gene: TRBD1; CDR3 protein: CASSIGTGLSREQYF; CDR3 DNA: TGTGCCAGTAGTATCGGGACAGGGTTATCTCGCGAGCAGTACTTC
V gene: TRBV27; clone size: NA; J gene: TRBJ1-2; D gene: TRBD1; CDR3 protein: CASIGTGGSSGYTF; CDR3 DNA: TGTGCCAGCATTGGGACAGGGGGTTCTAGTGGCTACACCTTC
V gene: TRBV25-1; clone size: NA; J gene: TRBJ2-7; D gene: NA; CDR3 protein: CASSLATYEQYF; CDR3 DNA: TGTGCCAGCAGTTTAGCCACCTACGAGCAGTACTTC
V gene: TRBV19; clone size: NA; J gene: TRBJ2-7; D gene: NA; CDR3 protein: CASSIEPGQTYEQYF; CDR3 DNA: TGTGCCAGTAGTATAGAGCCGGGACAAACCTACGAGCAGTACTTC
V gene: TRBV19; clone size: once; J gene: TRBJ2-2; D gene: TRBD2; CDR3 protein: CAIASGSRPGNTGELFF; CDR3 DNA: TGTGCCATTGCTAGCGGGAGTCGGCCAGGGAACACCGGGGAGCTGTTTTTT
V gene: TRBV11-1; clone size: NA; J gene: TRBJ1-1; D gene: NA; CDR3 protein: CASSWRSTEAFF; CDR3 DNA: TGTGCCAGCAGCTGGAGAAGCACTGAAGCTTTCTTT
V gene: TRBV11-2; clone size: NA; J gene: TRBJ1-2; D gene: NA; CDR3 protein: CASSLGRGGGGYTF; CDR3 DNA: TGTGCCAGCAGCTTGGGTAGGGGGGGAGGTGGCTACACCTTC
V gene: TRBV27; clone size: NA; J gene: TRBJ2-1; D gene: TRBD1; CDR3 protein: CASSLGTGSREQFF; CDR3 DNA: TGTGCCAGCAGTTTAGGGACAGGGTCGAGGGAGCAGTTCTTC
V gene: TRBV30; clone size: few; J gene: TRBJ1-2; D gene: NA; CDR3 protein: CAWSVLGYGYTF; CDR3 DNA: TGTGCCTGGAGTGTACTCGGCTATGGCTACACCTTC
V gene: TRBV25-1; clone size: NA; J gene: TRBJ1-1; D gene: NA; CDR3 protein: CASSAPGALREAFF; CDR3 DNA: TGTGCCAGCAGCGCACCAGGGGCTCTAAGGGAAGCTTTCTTT
V gene: TRBV7-8; clone size: few; J gene: TRBJ1-2; D gene: NA; CDR3 protein: CASSLVGGGGYGYTF; CDR3 DNA: TGTGCCAGCAGCTTAGTCGGAGGGGGGGGATATGGCTACACCTTC
V gene: TRBV28; clone size: NA; J gene: TRBJ1-4; D gene: NA; CDR3 protein: CASSLQRLNEKLFF; CDR3 DNA: TGTGCCAGCAGTTTACAGCGACTTAATGAAAAACTGTTTTTT
V gene: TRBV27; clone size: NA; J gene: TRBJ2-3; D gene: NA; CDR3 protein: CASTQRGTDTQYF; CDR3 DNA: TGTGCCAGCACTCAACGCGGCACAGATACGCAGTATTTT
V gene: TRBV6-5; clone size: few; J gene: TRBJ1-1; D gene: NA; CDR3 protein: CATLQGTEAFF; CDR3 DNA: TGTGCCACCTTACAGGGTACTGAAGCTTTCTTT
V gene: TRBV4-3; clone size: NA; J gene: TRBJ1-4; D gene: TRBD1; CDR3 protein: CASSQDRQGAEKLFF; CDR3 DNA: TGCGCCAGCAGCCAAGATCGGCAGGGGGCAGAAAAACTGTTTTTT
V gene: TRBV7-3; clone size: NA; J gene: TRBJ1-2; D gene: TRBD1; CDR3 protein: CASSSGTGGFYGYTF; CDR3 DNA: TGTGCCAGCAGCTCAGGGACAGGGGGTTTTTATGGCTACACCTTC
V gene: TRBV7-3; clone size: NA; J gene: TRBJ1-2; D gene: TRBD1; CDR3 protein: CASSFGPGGGGYGYTF; CDR3 DNA: TGTGCCAGCAGCTTCGGTCCGGGAGGGGGCGGCTATGGCTACACCTTC
V gene: TRBV4-3; clone size: NA; J gene: TRBJ2-1; D gene: NA; CDR3 protein: CASSQEIAALYNEQFF; CDR3 DNA: TGCGCCAGCAGCCAAGAGATAGCGGCACTGTACAATGAGCAGTTCTTC
V gene: TRBV29-1; clone size: few; J gene: TRBJ2-1; D gene: NA; CDR3 protein: CSVGLGGQVYNEQFF; CDR3 DNA: TGCAGCGTTGGGCTCGGGGGGCAAGTTTACAATGAGCAGTTCTTC
V gene: TRBV27; clone size: NA; J gene: TRBJ1-2; D gene: NA; CDR3 protein: CASSSPDRYGYTF; CDR3 DNA: TGTGCCAGCAGTTCCCCGGACAGATATGGCTACACCTTC
V gene: TRBV6-5; clone size: NA; J gene: TRBJ1-3; D gene: NA; CDR3 protein: CASSQGRSSGNTIYF; CDR3 DNA: TGTGCCAGCAGCCAGGGCAGATCCTCTGGAAACACCATATATTTT
V gene: TRBV5-8; clone size: few; J gene: TRBJ2-7; D gene: TRBD2; CDR3 protein: CASSLRLATYEQYF; CDR3 DNA: TGTGCCAGCAGCTTGCGACTAGCGACCTACGAGCAGTACTTC
V gene: TRBV19; clone size: few; J gene: TRBJ1-1; D gene: TRBD1; CDR3 protein: CASSMFPTGGNTEAFF; CDR3 DNA: TGTGCCAGTAGTATGTTCCCGACAGGGGGGAACACTGAAGCTTTCTTT
V gene: TRBV18; clone size: NA; J gene: TRBJ2-1; D gene: TRBD2; CDR3 protein: CASSPPEGAGVVDEQFF; CDR3 DNA: TGTGCCAGCTCACCACCGGAAGGAGCGGGAGTTGTCGATGAGCAGTTCTTC
V gene: TRBV15; clone size: NA; J gene: TRBJ2-3; D gene: TRBD1; CDR3 protein: CATSSGQGFSTDTQYF; CDR3 DNA: TGTGCCACCAGCAGTGGACAGGGGTTCAGCACAGATACGCAGTATTTT
V gene: TRBV9; clone size: NA; J gene: TRBJ2-5; D gene: NA; CDR3 protein: CASSLGTWVLKETQYF; CDR3 DNA: TGTGCCAGCAGCTTAGGCACGTGGGTACTAAAAGAGACCCAGTACTTC
V gene: TRBV7-8; clone size: once; J gene: TRBJ2-7; D gene: NA; CDR3 protein: CASSLEGQSYEQYF; CDR3 DNA: TGTGCCAGCAGCTTAGAGGGGCAATCCTACGAGCAGTACTTC
V gene: TRBV5-1; clone size: few; J gene: TRBJ2-5; D gene: NA; CDR3 protein: CASSLRVRSETQYF; CDR3 DNA: TGCGCCAGCAGCTTGCGGGTCCGAAGCGAGACCCAGTACTTC
V gene: TRBV7-8; clone size: NA; J gene: TRBJ2-7; D gene: NA; CDR3 protein: CASSSTSPGREQYF; CDR3 DNA: TGTGCCAGCAGCTCAACGAGCCCAGGCCGCGAGCAGTACTTC